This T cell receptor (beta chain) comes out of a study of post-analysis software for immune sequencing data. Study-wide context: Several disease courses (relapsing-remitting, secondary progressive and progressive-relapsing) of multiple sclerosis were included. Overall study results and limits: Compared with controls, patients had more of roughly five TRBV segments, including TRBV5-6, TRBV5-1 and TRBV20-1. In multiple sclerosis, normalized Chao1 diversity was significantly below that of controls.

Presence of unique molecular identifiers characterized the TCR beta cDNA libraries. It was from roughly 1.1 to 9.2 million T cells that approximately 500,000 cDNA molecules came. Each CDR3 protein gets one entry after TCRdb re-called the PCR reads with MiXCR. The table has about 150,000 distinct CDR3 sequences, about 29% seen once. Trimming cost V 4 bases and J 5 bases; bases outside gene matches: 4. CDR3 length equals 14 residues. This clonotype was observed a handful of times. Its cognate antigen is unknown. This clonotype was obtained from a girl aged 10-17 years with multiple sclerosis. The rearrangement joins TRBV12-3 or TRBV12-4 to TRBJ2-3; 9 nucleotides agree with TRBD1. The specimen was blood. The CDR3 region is CASSSGQGGDTQYF. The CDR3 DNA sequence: TGTGCCAGCAGTTCGGGACAGGGAGGAGATACGCAGTATTTT.